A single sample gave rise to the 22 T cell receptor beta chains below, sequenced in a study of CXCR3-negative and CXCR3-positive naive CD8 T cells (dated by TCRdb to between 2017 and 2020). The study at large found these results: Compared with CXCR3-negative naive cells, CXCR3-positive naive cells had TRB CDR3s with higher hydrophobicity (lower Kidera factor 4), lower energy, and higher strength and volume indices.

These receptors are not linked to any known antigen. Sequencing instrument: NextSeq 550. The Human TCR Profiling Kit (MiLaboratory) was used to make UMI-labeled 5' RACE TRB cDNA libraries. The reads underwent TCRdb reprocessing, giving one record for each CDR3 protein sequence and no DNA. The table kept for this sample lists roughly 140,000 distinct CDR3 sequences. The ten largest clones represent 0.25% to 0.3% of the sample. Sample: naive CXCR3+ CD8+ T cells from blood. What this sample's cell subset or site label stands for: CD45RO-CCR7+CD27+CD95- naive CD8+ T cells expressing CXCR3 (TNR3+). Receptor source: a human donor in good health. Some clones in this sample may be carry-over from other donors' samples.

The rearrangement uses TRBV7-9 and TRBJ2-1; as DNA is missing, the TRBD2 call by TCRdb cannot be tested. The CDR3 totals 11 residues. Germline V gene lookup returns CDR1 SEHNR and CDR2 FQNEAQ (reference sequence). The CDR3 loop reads CASSKGSEQFF.

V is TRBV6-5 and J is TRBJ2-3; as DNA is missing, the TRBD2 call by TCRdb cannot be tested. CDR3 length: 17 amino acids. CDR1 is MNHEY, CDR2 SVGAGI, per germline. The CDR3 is CASSSPGLTELTDTQYF.

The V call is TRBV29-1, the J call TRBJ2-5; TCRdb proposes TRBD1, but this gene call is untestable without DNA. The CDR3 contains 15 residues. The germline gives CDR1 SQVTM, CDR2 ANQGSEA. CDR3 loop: CSVEVEGQGLETQYF. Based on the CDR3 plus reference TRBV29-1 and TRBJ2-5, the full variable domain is SAVISQKPSRDICQRGTSLTIQCQVDSQVTMMFWYRQQPGQSLTLIATANQGSEATYESGFVIDKFPISRPNLTFSTLTVSNMSPEDSSIYLCSVEVEGQGLETQYFGPGTRLLVL.

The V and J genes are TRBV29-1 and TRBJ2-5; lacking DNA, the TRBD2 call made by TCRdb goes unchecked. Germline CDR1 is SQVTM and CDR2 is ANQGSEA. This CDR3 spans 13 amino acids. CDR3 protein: CSVAGLAMETQYF.

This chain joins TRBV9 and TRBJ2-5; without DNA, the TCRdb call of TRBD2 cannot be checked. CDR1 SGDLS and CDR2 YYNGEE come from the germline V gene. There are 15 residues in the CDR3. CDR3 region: CASSGSGRVQETQYF. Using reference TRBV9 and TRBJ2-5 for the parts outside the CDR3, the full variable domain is DSGVTQTPKHLITATGQRVTLRCSPRSGDLSVYWYQQSLDQGLQFLIQYYNGEERAKGNILERFSAQQFPDLHSELNLSSLELGDSALYFCASSGSGRVQETQYFGPGTRLLVL.

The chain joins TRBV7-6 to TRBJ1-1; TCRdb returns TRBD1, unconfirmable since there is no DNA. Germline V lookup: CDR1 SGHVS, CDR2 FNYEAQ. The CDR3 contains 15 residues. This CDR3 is CASSFTGQGDPEAFF.

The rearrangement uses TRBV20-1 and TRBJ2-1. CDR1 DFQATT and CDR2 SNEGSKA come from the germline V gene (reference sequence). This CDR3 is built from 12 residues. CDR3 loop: CSASEGYNEQFF.

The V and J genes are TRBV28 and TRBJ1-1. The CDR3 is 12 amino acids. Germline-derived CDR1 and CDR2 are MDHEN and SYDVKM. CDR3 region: CASSFWEREAFF.

The CDR3 region is CASSQGTSGTLSYNEQFF. The V gene is TRBV11-2, the J gene TRBJ2-1; checking the TCRdb D call of TRBD2 is not possible without DNA. Germline V CDR1 and CDR2: SGHAT, FQNNGV. The CDR3 runs to 18 residues.

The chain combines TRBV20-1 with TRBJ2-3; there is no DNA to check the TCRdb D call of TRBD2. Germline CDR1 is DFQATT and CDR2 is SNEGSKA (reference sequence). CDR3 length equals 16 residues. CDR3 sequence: CSASTSGSGGTYTQYF.

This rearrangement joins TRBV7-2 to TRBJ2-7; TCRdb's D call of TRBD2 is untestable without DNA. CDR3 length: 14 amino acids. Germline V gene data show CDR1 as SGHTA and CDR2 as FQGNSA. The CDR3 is CASSFPSVSYEHYF.

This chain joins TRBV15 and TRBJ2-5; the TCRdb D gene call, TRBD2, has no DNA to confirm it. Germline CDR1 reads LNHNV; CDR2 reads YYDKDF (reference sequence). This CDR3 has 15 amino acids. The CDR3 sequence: CATSIIGGIQETQYF.

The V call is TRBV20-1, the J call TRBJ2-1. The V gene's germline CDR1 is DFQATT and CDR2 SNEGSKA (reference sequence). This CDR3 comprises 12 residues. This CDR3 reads CSARGDASEQFF.

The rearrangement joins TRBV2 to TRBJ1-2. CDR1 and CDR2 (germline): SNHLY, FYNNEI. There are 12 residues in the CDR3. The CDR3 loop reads CASEPQSDGYTF.

The CDR3 spells CSARDHTPSGETDTQYF. This sequence joins TRBV20-1 and TRBJ2-3; TCRdb calls TRBD2, which cannot be checked without DNA. This CDR3 comprises 17 residues. Germline CDR1 and CDR2: DFQATT and SNEGSKA (reference sequence).

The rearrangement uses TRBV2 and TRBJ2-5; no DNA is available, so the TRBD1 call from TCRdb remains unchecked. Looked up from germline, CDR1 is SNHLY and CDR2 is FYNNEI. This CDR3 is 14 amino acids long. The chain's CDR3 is CASRDVLGTETQYF.

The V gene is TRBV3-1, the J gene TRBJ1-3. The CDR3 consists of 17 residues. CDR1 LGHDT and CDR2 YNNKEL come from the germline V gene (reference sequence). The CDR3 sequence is CASSQDPPGHSGNTIYF.

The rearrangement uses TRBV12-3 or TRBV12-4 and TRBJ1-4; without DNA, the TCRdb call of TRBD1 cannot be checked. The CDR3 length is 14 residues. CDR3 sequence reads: CASSPGQGGEKLFF.

CDR3 residues: CASTDGTGNYEQYF. The rearrangement joins TRBV6-2 or TRBV6-3 to TRBJ2-7; TCRdb lists TRBD1, though no DNA is available to test this call. Germline V lookup: CDR1 MNHEY, CDR2 SVGEGT. CDR3 length: 14 residues.

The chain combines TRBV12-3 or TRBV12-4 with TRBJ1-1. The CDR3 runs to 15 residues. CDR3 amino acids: CASSLQPEMNTEAFF.

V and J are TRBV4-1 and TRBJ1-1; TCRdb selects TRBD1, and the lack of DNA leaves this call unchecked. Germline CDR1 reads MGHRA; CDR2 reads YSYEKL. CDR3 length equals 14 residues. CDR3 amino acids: CASSQRGADTEAFF.

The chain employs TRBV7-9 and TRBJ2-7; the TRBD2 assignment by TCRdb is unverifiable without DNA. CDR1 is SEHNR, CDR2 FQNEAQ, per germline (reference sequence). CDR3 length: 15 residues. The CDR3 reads CASSLGVGQSYEQYF.